Below, 2 T cell receptor beta chains from the same sample are listed, as sequenced in a study of T cell changes during pregnancy in multiple sclerosis. Clones were sequenced by immunoSEQ multiplex PCR, and TCRdb holds only the in-frame ones, with some missing. Here the sample spans over 40,000 clones, about nine tenths being singletons. Here the sequenced sample was CD4+ T cells from peripheral blood mononuclear cells, taken in the second trimester of pregnancy. These receptors were obtained from a female donor with multiple sclerosis, enrolled in a pregnancy study.

The gene calls are TRBV5-4 and TRBJ2-7; 7 positions match TRBD1. J was trimmed by 4 bases and V by 0 bases; bases with no gene match: 4. Germline V gives CDR1 SGHNT, CDR2 YYREEE (reference sequence). CDR3 length: 14 residues. CDR3 amino acids: CASSLAGTAYEQYF. Here the CDR3 DNA reads TGTGCCAGCAGCTTGGCCGGGACAGCTTACGAGCAGTACTTC.

The chain has TRBV6-5 and TRBJ2-3; weak D call: TRBD2 (5 bases). CDR3 length: 13 residues. Trimming removed 6 bases at V and 8 bases at J, with 15 bases between. Germline CDR1 reads MNHEY; CDR2 reads SVGAGI. The CDR3 DNA sequence: TGTGCCAGCAGAGCGCCGGGGTTGGGTACGCAGTATTTT. It codes for CASRAPGLGTQYF.